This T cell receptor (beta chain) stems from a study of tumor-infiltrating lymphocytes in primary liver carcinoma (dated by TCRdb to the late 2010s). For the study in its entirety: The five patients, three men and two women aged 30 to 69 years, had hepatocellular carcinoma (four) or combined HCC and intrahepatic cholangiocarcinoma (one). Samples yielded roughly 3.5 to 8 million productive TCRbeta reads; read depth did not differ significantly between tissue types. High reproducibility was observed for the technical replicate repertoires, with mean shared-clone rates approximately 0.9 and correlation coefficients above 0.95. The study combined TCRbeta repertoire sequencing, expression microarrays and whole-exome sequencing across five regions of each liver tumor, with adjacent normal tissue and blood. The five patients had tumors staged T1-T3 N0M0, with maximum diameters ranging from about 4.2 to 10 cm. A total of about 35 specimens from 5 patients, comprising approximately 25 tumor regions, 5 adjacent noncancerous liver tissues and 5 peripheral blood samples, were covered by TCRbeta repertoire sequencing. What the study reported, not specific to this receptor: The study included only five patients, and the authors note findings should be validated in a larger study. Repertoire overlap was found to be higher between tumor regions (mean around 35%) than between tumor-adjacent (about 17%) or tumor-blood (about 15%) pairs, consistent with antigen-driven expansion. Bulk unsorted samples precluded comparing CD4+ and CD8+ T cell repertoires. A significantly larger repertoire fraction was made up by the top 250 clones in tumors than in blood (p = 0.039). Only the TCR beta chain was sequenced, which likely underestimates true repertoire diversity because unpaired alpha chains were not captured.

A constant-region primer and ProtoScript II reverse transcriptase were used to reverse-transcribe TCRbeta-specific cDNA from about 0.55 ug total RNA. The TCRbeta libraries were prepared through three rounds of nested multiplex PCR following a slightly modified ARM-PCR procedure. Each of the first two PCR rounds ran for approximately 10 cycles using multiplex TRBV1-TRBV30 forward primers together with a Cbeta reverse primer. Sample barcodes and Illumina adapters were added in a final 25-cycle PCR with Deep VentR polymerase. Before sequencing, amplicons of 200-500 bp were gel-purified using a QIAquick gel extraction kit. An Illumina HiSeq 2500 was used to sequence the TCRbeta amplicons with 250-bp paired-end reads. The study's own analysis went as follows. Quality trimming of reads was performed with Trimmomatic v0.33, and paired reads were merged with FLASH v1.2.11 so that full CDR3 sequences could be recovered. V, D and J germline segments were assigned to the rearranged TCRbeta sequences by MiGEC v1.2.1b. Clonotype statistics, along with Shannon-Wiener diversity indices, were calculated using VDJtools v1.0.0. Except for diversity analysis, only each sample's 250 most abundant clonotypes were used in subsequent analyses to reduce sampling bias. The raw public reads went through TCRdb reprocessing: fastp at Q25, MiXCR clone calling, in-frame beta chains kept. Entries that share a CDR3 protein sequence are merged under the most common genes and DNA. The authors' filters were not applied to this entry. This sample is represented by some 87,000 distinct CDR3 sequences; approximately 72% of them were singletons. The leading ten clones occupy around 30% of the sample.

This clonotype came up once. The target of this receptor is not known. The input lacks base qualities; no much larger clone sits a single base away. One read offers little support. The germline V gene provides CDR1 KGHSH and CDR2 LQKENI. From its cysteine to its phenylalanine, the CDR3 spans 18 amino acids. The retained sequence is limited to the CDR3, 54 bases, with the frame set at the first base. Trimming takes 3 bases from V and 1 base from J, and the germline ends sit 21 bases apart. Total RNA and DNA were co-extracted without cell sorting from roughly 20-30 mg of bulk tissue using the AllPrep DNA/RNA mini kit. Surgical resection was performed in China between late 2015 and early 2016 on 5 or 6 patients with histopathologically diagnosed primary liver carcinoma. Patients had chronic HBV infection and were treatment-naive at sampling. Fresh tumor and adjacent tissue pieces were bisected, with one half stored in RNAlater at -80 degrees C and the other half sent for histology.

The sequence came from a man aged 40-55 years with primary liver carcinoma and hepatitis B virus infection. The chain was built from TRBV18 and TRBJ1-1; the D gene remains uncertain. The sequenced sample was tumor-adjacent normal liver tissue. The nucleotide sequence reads TGTGCCAGCTCACCGAAGGGCAGAGATGGTCTCCGGAACACTGAAGCTTTCTTT. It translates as CASSPKGRDGLRNTEAFF.